The clone carrying this TCR beta chain was seen more than once but under ten times. This entry is derived from a study of T cells after yellow fever vaccination. TCRdb re-called the 5' RACE reads with MiXCR, one entry per CDR3 protein. The sample lists around 300,000 distinct CDR3 sequences, 4.1% occurring once. This sample comprised PBMCs, obtained 5 days after the yellow fever booster vaccination. This sequence originates from a man between 18 and 35 years old who received the YFV17D yellow fever vaccine.

The chain's CDR3 is CASSPGAAANYGYTF. Written as DNA, the CDR3 is TGTGCCAGCAGCCCCGGGGCGGCGGCTAACTATGGCTACACCTTC. The J gene is TRBJ1-2, the V gene TRBV6-5; D might be TRBD1 (5 bases). This CDR3 has 15 residues. V was clipped by 6 bases and J by 0 bases, with 14 bases between them. The germline CDR1 and CDR2 sequences are MNHEY and SVGAGI.